Presented here are 12 T cell receptor beta chains from one specimen sequenced in a study of cytomegalovirus exposure and HLA in healthy donors. Use of 60 Vbeta and 13 Jbeta primers characterized the PCR. The table came from immunoSEQ multiplex PCR; TCRdb's copy has only in-frame clones and leaves some out. This repertoire shows 55,000 to 70,000 clones, roughly 88% found once; its top ten account for 2%. The sample comprised PBMCs. The receptors come from a woman in her 30s in good health and CMV-seronegative.

The rearrangement joins TRBV28 to TRBJ2-7; TRBD1 matches 7 bases. Germline CDR1 and CDR2: MDHEN and SYDVKM. The CDR3 extends over 12 amino acids. The junction had 4 bases not matched to a gene; V was cut back by 8 bases and J by 3 bases. CDR3 in DNA: TGTGCCAGCGGGGACAGCTTCTACGAGCAGTACTTC. Protein product: CASGDSFYEQYF.

Written as DNA, the CDR3 is TGTGCCAGCAGTGAAGGTAGCTCCTACAATGAGCAGTTCTTC. Residues: CASSEGSSYNEQFF. The rearrangement joins TRBV6-1 to TRBJ2-1; D is uncertain. There are 14 residues in the CDR3. Germline CDR1 is MNHNS and CDR2 is SASEGT. V was trimmed by 1 base and J by 0 bases, leaving 4 bases between them.

Only a few counts were recorded for this clone. The chain links TRBV5-1 to TRBJ2-3, with TRBD2 identical over 16 bases. Looked up from germline, CDR1 is SGHRS and CDR2 is YFSETQ. With V trimmed by 3 bases and J by 5 bases, 6 bases remained unmatched. The CDR3 runs 17 residues. The CDR3 sequence: CASSWGTSGRAGDTQYF. CDR3 nucleotide sequence: TGCGCCAGCAGCTGGGGGACTAGCGGGAGGGCTGGAGATACGCAGTATTTT. Supplemented by reference TRBV5-1 and TRBJ2-3, the full variable domain reads KAGVTQTPRYLIKTRGQQVTLSCSPISGHRSVSWYQQTPGQGLQFLFEYFSETQRNKGNFPGRFSGRQFSNSRSEMNVSTLELGDSALYLCASSWGTSGRAGDTQYFGPGTRLTVL.

This chain connects TRBV27 to TRBJ2-1, with 8 bases that match TRBD2. From germline, CDR1 is MNHEY and CDR2 SMNVEV (reference sequence). Trimming removed 10 bases from V and 6 bases from J; junction bases left unmatched: 8. This CDR3 is built from 13 residues. As DNA, the CDR3 is TGTGCCACCAAGACGGGACTAGTCAATGAGCAGTTCTTC. Translated: CATKTGLVNEQFF.

The rearrangement uses TRBV28 and TRBJ1-5, with D possibly matching TRBD1 (6 bases). Germline V lookup: CDR1 MDHEN, CDR2 SYDVKM. Trimming took off 6 bases at V and 1 base at J, with 10 bases between the two ends. The CDR3 has 14 amino acids. In nucleotides, the CDR3 is TGTGCCAGCAGCCCGGGACACAGCAATCAGCCCCAGCATTTT. It encodes CASSPGHSNQPQHF.

This clone was seen once. V gene TRBV10-3 combines with J gene TRBJ1-5; 9 bases line up with TRBD1. The CDR3 loop spans 15 amino acids. Trimming took 5 bases from V and 2 from J; bases not matched to a gene: 4. Germline V lookup: CDR1 ENHRY, CDR2 SYGVKD. The CDR3 nucleotides read TGTGCCATCAGTTCGGGACAGGGTGGCAATCAGCCCCAGCATTTT. This translates into CAISSGQGGNQPQHF.

This clone has only one observation. The genes are TRBV19 and TRBJ1-2; 11 bases match TRBD1. The J segment lost 8 bases and the V segment lost 4 bases, leaving 0 bases of the junction unmatched. This CDR3 has 12 residues. CDR1 is LNHDA, CDR2 SQIVND, per germline (reference sequence). CDR3 in amino acids: CASSRTGGGYTF. CDR3 DNA sequence: TGTGCCAGTAGTAGGACAGGGGGCGGCTACACCTTC.

This rearrangement joins TRBV5-1 to TRBJ1-2, with 7 bases that match TRBD1. CDR1 is SGHRS and CDR2 is YFSETQ in the germline V gene. The J segment lost 0 bases and the V segment lost 0 bases, leaving 2 bases of the junction unmatched. The CDR3 contains 15 residues. CDR3 loop: CASSLGTGPNYGYTF. Here the CDR3 DNA reads TGCGCCAGCAGCTTGGGGACAGGCCCTAACTATGGCTACACCTTC. Full variable domain (outside the CDR3, taken from reference TRBV5-1 and TRBJ1-2): KAGVTQTPRYLIKTRGQQVTLSCSPISGHRSVSWYQQTPGQGLQFLFEYFSETQRNKGNFPGRFSGRQFSNSRSEMNVSTLELGDSALYLCASSLGTGPNYGYTFGSGTRLTVV.

The V and J genes are TRBV27 and TRBJ2-7, with TRBD1 as a possible D gene (6 bases). Trimming shortened V by 5 bases and J by 3 bases, and 11 bases separated the two germline ends. Germline values: CDR1 MNHEY, CDR2 SMNVEV (reference sequence). The CDR3 sequence is 13 residues long. The CDR3 region is CASSINRVYEQYF. As DNA, the CDR3 is TGTGCCAGCAGTATTAACAGGGTCTACGAGCAGTACTTC.

V gene TRBV18 combines with J gene TRBJ1-2, with a weak D call TRBD1 (5 bases). CDR1 and CDR2 (germline): KGHSH, LQKENI. V lost 3 bases, J lost 2 bases, and 10 bases lay in between. This CDR3 is 14 amino acids long. The DNA for the CDR3 is TGTGCCAGCTCACCCCAGGGAAAGAACTATGGCTACACCTTC. Translation gives CASSPQGKNYGYTF.

The chain has TRBV5-1 and TRBJ1-2, with TRBD1 as a possible D gene (6 bases). Germline assignment: CDR1 SGHRS and CDR2 YFSETQ. The CDR3 loop spans 15 amino acids. Trimming pared 3 bases from V and 4 bases from J, leaving 16 bases between. DNA of the CDR3: TGCGCCAGCAGCTCCGGACAGTTATATAGCTATGGCTACACCTTC. Protein sequence: CASSSGQLYSYGYTF.

The chain couples TRBV9 to TRBJ2-3; 8 bases are shared with TRBD2. Germline CDR1 SGDLS, CDR2 YYNGEE. The CDR3 runs 17 residues. V gave up 2 bases and J gave up 2 bases; unmatched junction bases: 10. The CDR3 coding sequence is TGTGCCAGCAGCGTCAGCCTGACTAGCGTGGACACAGATACGCAGTATTTT. This gives the protein CASSVSLTSVDTDTQYF.